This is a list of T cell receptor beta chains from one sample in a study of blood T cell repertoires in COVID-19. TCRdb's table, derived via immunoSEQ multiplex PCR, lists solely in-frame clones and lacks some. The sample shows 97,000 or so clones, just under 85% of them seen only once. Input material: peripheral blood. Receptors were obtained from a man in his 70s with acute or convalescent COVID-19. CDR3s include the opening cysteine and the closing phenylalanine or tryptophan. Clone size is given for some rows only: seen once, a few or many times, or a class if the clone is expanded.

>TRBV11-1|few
CASSWTGRNEQYF
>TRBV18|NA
CASSLYGRGNYGYTF
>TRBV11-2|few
CASSLVSLNSYEQYF
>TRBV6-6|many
CASRLSGGRSTGELFF
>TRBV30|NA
CAWSYRDSYGYTF
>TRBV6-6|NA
CASSYSAAGGVNEQYF
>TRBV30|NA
CAWSEGQGIDTQYF
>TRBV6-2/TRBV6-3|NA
CASSYGGDPRGEQFF
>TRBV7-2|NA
CASRGGGGEETQYF
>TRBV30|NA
CAWSPLGTSRNNEQFF
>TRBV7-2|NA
CASSLVQGSNQPQHF
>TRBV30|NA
CAWSVGGQGNTIYF
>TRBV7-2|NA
CASSFFGLAENEQFF
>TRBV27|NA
CASTTQAGGPTGELFF
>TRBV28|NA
CANTGGYPRINTGELFF
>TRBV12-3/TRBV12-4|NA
CASSSHGTDTQYF
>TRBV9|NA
CASSVGTGAYNEQFF
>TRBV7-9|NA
CASSSIRGLREQYF
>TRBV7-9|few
CASSYTSYNYGYTF
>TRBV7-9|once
CASSLAGPLISYEQYF
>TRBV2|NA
CASSVVRENQPQHF
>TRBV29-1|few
CSVRDRGNTIYF
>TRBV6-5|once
CASSYGTGGYNEQYF
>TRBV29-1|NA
CSVATGGNQPQHF
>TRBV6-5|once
CASRDPGGQETQYF
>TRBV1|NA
CTSSQGTGGGRGEKLFF
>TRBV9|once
CASSVGLAGYNEQFF
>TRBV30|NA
CAWSVLGQGNQPQHF
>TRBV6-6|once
CASSYPEASLSYEQYF
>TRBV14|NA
CASAHGGSGANVLTF
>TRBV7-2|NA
CASSLGRPTRLFF
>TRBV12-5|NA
CASGVGLYTEAFF
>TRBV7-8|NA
CASSPVGATFSTGELFF
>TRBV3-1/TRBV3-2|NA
CASSPRIGTGSEAFF
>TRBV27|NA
CASSHREETPLHF
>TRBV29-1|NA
CSVDRFTSSANYGYTF
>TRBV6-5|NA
CASSRSDSNTGELFF
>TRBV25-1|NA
CASSEGGQRSFSPLHF
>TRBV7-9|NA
CASSSNPRTDTQYF
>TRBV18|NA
CASSPTGVIDQPQHF
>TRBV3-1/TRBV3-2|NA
CASSPSEINTEAFF
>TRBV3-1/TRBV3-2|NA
CASSHWTANSPLHF
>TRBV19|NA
CASSIRRPVNQPQHF
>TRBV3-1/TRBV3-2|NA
CASSRTGTLSGNTIYF
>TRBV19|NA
CASSNTGQSSSEQFF